These 22 T cell receptor beta chains share one sample of origin, sequenced in a study of blood T cell repertoires in COVID-19 (TCRdb year 2020). Preparation of the library involved the immunoSEQ multiplex PCR assay. The table was pulled from immuneACCESS by TCRdb, which kept in-frame rearrangements only. Such tables lose some clones; where checked, under half of the loss comes from unresolved V genes, and the rest has no known cause. Here the sample has just over 250,000 clones; 80% to 90% occur a single time. The biggest ten clones account for around 9.6% of the sample. Input material: peripheral blood. These receptors came from a woman in her sixties or seventies with COVID-19, enrolled during active disease.

The J gene is TRBJ2-5, the V gene TRBV3-1 (or the pseudogene TRBV3-2); 9 bases agree with TRBD2. The CDR3 is made up of 16 amino acids. The V gene's germline CDR1 is LGHDT and CDR2 YNNKEL (reference sequence). Trimming at V came to 1 base and at J to 3 bases, leaving 6 bases not matched to a gene. The CDR3 protein is CASSQAKTSGEETQYF. CDR3 DNA sequence: TGTGCCAGCAGCCAAGCCAAGACTAGCGGAGAAGAGACCCAGTACTTC.

This clone was seen a single time. The chain links TRBV2 to TRBJ2-3, with 12 bases lining up with TRBD2. The germline V gene has CDR1 SNHLY and CDR2 FYNNEI. The CDR3 runs 13 residues. The CDR3 DNA reads TGTGCGAGCCTAGCGGGAGGGACAGATACGCAGTATTTT. The encoded protein is CASLAGGTDTQYF.

This clone was seen only a few times. The genes are TRBV7-2 and TRBJ2-1; D is perhaps TRBD2 (5 bases). CDR3 size: 15 residues. V was shortened by 1 base and J by 2 bases, with 9 bases between the two germline ends. CDR1 SGHTA and CDR2 FQGNSA come from the germline V gene. The CDR3 sequence is CASSLGAEAYNEQFF. CDR3 nucleotides: TGTGCCAGCAGCTTAGGAGCGGAGGCCTACAATGAGCAGTTCTTC.

This clone has a count of ten or more. The chain combines TRBV27 with TRBJ1-6; tentatively, D is TRBD1 (5 bases). V dropped 4 bases and J dropped 5 bases, with 15 bases sitting between them. The CDR3 covers 16 residues. CDR1 MNHEY and CDR2 SMNVEV come from the germline V gene (reference sequence). CDR3 nucleotides: TGTGCCAGCAGTTCCCTACGAACAGGCAATAATTCACCCCTCCACTTT. Translation: CASSSLRTGNNSPLHF.

About this clone: Its ends do not fully match the called genes, so a read error is possible. The J gene is TRBJ1-4, the V gene TRBV5-1; D gene unclear. The CDR3 length is 15 residues. Germline loops: CDR1 SGHRS, CDR2 YFSETQ. CDR3 in amino acids: CASSLAPATNEKLFF. The CDR3, as DNA: TGCGCCAGCAGTTTGGCCCCAGCAACTAATGAAAAACTGTTTTTT.

The rearrangement links TRBV10-3 to TRBJ1-4, with D tentatively TRBD1 (6 bases). V lost 10 bases to trimming and J lost 2 bases, with 14 bases between them. Looked up from germline, CDR1 is ENHRY and CDR2 is SYGVKD. The CDR3 totals 14 residues. CDR3 region: CATRTVETNEKLFF. The CDR3 nucleotides read TGTGCCACCCGGACAGTTGAGACTAATGAAAAACTGTTTTTT.

The chain uses TRBV20-1 and TRBJ2-5, with 7 bases identical to TRBD2. With 3 bases clipped from V and 5 bases from J, the junction kept 6 bases outside the gene matches. The length of the CDR3 is 13 residues. Per germline, CDR1 DFQATT and CDR2 SNEGSKA (reference sequence). The CDR3 sequence: CSASLGGSETQYF. In DNA form, the CDR3 reads TGCAGTGCTAGTCTTGGCGGGAGCGAGACCCAGTACTTC.

Comments on this clone: Relative to the germline gene, one junction end is altered; a read error may explain this. This sequence joins TRBV28 and TRBJ1-2; 8 bases match TRBD1. Looked up from germline, CDR1 is MDHEN and CDR2 is SYDVKM. The CDR3 loop spans 13 amino acids. The CDR3 here is CASSSLRGTGLPF. CDR3 in DNA: TGTGCCAGCAGTTCTCTAAGAGGGACAGGTCTCCCCTTC.

The CDR3 protein is CASRTDRVGNQPQHF. As DNA, the CDR3 is TGTGCCAGCAGGACCGACAGGGTGGGAAATCAGCCCCAGCATTTT. V usage is TRBV6-5 and J usage is TRBJ1-5; TRBD1 aligns across 7 bases. Germline loops: CDR1 MNHEY, CDR2 SVGAGI. V was pared by 6 bases and J by 4 bases, with 9 bases of the junction left unmatched. The CDR3 consists of 15 residues.

Notes on this clone: Other DNA sequences in the sample encode the same CDR3. The chain joins TRBV5-1 to TRBJ2-2; TRBD1 agrees at 8 bases. Germline-derived CDR1 and CDR2 are SGHRS and YFSETQ. Germline trimming cut 0 bases from V and 1 base from J; bases unmatched to any gene: 2. CDR3 length: 16 residues. CDR3 in DNA: TGCGCCAGCAGCTTGGCCGGACAGGGGAACACCGGGGAGCTGTTTTTT. It is translated as CASSLAGQGNTGELFF. Complete variable domain (other parts from reference TRBV5-1 and TRBJ2-2): KAGVTQTPRYLIKTRGQQVTLSCSPISGHRSVSWYQQTPGQGLQFLFEYFSETQRNKGNFPGRFSGRQFSNSRSEMNVSTLELGDSALYLCASSLAGQGNTGELFFGEGSRLTVL.

CDR3 nucleotides: TGCGCCAGCAGCCAGGAAACCGCAACTAATGAAAAACTGTTTTTT. Protein sequence: CASSQETATNEKLFF. This chain uses TRBV5-1 with TRBJ1-4, with D unresolved. This CDR3 is built from 15 residues. V gave up 4 bases and J gave up 0 bases, with 10 bases separating them. Germline CDR1 and CDR2: SGHRS and YFSETQ.

The J gene is TRBJ1-2, the V gene TRBV19, with TRBD1 matching 8 bases. The CDR3 contains 14 residues. V lost 3 bases, J lost 6 bases, and 6 bases stayed unmatched. Looked up from germline, CDR1 is LNHDA and CDR2 is SQIVND (reference sequence). The CDR3 here is CASSIEDRVNGYTF. CDR3 nucleotides: TGTGCCAGTAGTATTGAGGACAGGGTGAATGGCTACACCTTC.

This clone has a single count. The chain employs TRBV21-1 and TRBJ2-7; TRBD2 is the table's D call, not checked against the DNA. TRBV21-1 corresponds to a pseudogene. This CDR3 has 16 amino acids. Here the CDR3 DNA reads TGTGCCAGCAGCAAAGGGGGGGGAGTAACCCTCTACGAGCAGTACTTC. Translating it yields CASSKGGGVTLYEQYF.

This clone showed up just a few times. This chain joins TRBV19 and TRBJ1-2; D not resolved. The CDR3 has 13 residues. V gave up 7 bases and J gave up 2 bases, with 11 bases separating them. From germline, CDR1 is LNHDA and CDR2 SQIVND (reference sequence). CDR3 sequence reads: CASNPTGNYGYTF. CDR3 DNA: TGTGCCAGTAACCCGACCGGGAACTATGGCTACACCTTC.

This chain connects TRBV6-4 to TRBJ1-2; D is ambiguous. Between the trimmed V and J ends, which lost 2 bases and 2 bases, there was a span of 3 bases. Germline V gene data show CDR1 as MRHNA and CDR2 as SNTAGT. This CDR3 spans 12 amino acids. The CDR3 DNA is TGTGCCAGCAGTGACCCAAACTATGGCTACACCTTC. This sequence encodes CASSDPNYGYTF.

This chain connects TRBV7-9 to TRBJ1-4; D possibly corresponds to TRBD1 (5 bases). V lost 5 bases and J 1 base, leaving 14 bases between the germline ends. This CDR3 is 16 amino acids long. CDR1 and CDR2 (germline): SEHNR, FQNEAQ (reference sequence). CDR3 protein: CASSPEGRRTNEKLFF. The CDR3 coding sequence is TGTGCCAGCAGCCCGGAGGGGAGGCGAACTAATGAAAAACTGTTTTTT.

The chain carries TRBV20-1 and TRBJ2-2; 7 bases are shared with TRBD2. This CDR3 comprises 14 residues. CDR1 and CDR2 from the germline V gene are DFQATT and SNEGSKA (reference sequence). After removal of 3 bases from V and 3 bases from J, the junction contained 4 bases not matched to a gene. CDR3 DNA sequence: TGCAGTGCTAGTGGGAGGGTTGACACCGGGGAGCTGTTTTTT. Its protein is CSASGRVDTGELFF.

The chain employs TRBV19 and TRBJ2-7; 7 nucleotides agree with TRBD1. CDR3 length: 15 amino acids. Trimming cost V 6 bases and J 3 bases; bases outside gene matches: 11. From germline, CDR1 is LNHDA and CDR2 SQIVND (reference sequence). Written as DNA, the CDR3 is TGTGCCAGTAGCACCTCCGGGACAGCCCTCTACGAGCAGTACTTC. Translated: CASSTSGTALYEQYF.

This clone occurred once. V is TRBV9 and J is TRBJ2-2; weak D call: TRBD1 (6 bases). The length of the CDR3 is 15 residues. Germline V CDR1 and CDR2: SGDLS, YYNGEE. Trimming took 4 bases from V and 2 from J, leaving 12 bases between them. This CDR3 is CASSPRDTNTGELFF. CDR3 DNA: TGTGCCAGCAGCCCCCGGGACACCAACACCGGGGAGCTGTTTTTT.

V usage is TRBV27 and J usage is TRBJ1-4; no clear D. This CDR3 has 14 amino acids. V lost 6 bases, J lost 8 bases, and 16 bases lay in between. Germline lookup yields CDR1 MNHEY and CDR2 SMNVEV (reference sequence). This CDR3 reads CASRLAQSREKLFF. As DNA, the CDR3 is TGTGCCAGCAGACTAGCGCAGTCGAGGGAAAAACTGTTTTTT. Variable domain in full (rest from reference TRBV27 and TRBJ1-4): EAQVTQNPRYLITVTGKKLTVTCSQNMNHEYMSWYRQDPGLGLRQIYYSMNVEVTDKGDVPEGYKVSRKEKRNFPLILESPSPNQTSLYFCASRLAQSREKLFFGSGTQLSVL.

The chain carries TRBV10-3 and TRBJ2-7; the D gene is possibly TRBD1 (6 bases). This CDR3 has 13 amino acids. V lost 7 bases and J lost 7, with 17 bases in between. Looked up from germline, CDR1 is ENHRY and CDR2 is SYGVKD. The CDR3 region has the DNA TGTGCCATCACTGGACAGACCTTCGGGGAGCAGTACTTC. Amino acid sequence: CAITGQTFGEQYF.

The chain carries TRBV25-1 and TRBJ2-7; tentatively, D is TRBD1 (6 bases). Looked up from germline, CDR1 is MGHDK and CDR2 is SYGVNS. The CDR3 is 15 residues long. Between the trimmed V and J ends, which lost 4 bases and 4 bases, there was a span of 17 bases. The CDR3 bases are TGTGCCAGCAGTGTAGTAAAGGGGGTGTTTTACGAGCAGTACTTC. Its translation is CASSVVKGVFYEQYF.